Presented here are 21 T cell receptor beta chains from one specimen sequenced in a study of T cell clonality in common variable immunodeficiency. The data were produced by immunoSEQ multiplex PCR, yet TCRdb's version contains in-frame clones alone and is incomplete. In total the sample includes 42,000 or so clones, none of them seen once. The sequencing sample was made of peripheral blood mononuclear cells. These receptors all stem from a person between 18 and 75 years old in good health.

This clone was seen ten or more times. The missing CDR3 end, 3 residues past where the read stops, is filled in from the germline J gene. V gene TRBV19 combines with J gene TRBJ2-1; 12 nucleotides agree with TRBD2. CDR3 length equals 15 residues. With V trimmed by 6 bases and J by 8 bases, 8 bases remained unmatched. The germline gives CDR1 LNHDA, CDR2 SQIVND (reference sequence). Here the CDR3 reads CASSLAGGPDDEQFF. CDR3 DNA, as far as it was read: TGTGCCAGTAGCCTAGCGGGAGGGCCGGATGATGAG.

This clone was detected ten times or more. The germline gene is not matched at one end of the junction; a read error may be the cause. The missing CDR3 end, 3 residues past where the read stops, is filled in from the germline J gene. In the same sample, other DNA sequences code for this CDR3. V gene TRBV6-2 or TRBV6-3 combines with J gene TRBJ2-7; TRBD2 is a possible D gene (5 bases). The V gene's germline CDR1 is MNHEY and CDR2 SVGEGT. This CDR3 contains 14 residues. CDR3 loop: CASIKSGISYEQYF. The part of the CDR3 DNA that was read is TGTGCTAGCATTAAGAGCGGTATCTCCTACGAG.

This clone was seen at least ten times. CDR3 loop: CSVEQGSYSGELFF. The sequenced CDR3 bases are TGCAGCGTGGAACAGGGCTCGTACAGCGGGGAG. The chain joins TRBV29-1 to TRBJ2-2, with D perhaps matching TRBD1 (6 bases). With the read ending 3 residues before the CDR3 end, the germline J gene is used to fill in that end. This CDR3 is built from 14 residues. The V end was cut by 6 bases, the J end by 7 bases, with 18 bases between. Germline loops: CDR1 SQVTM, CDR2 ANQGSEA.

This clone has a count of ten or more. The read comes to an end 3 residues before the CDR3 does, leaving the germline J gene to fill in the end. The rearrangement joins TRBV28 to TRBJ2-5; D is ambiguous. V was clipped by 5 bases and J by 5 bases, with 15 bases between them. Germline CDR1 and CDR2: MDHEN and SYDVKM. The CDR3 covers 14 residues. Partial CDR3 DNA: TGTGCCAGCAGTCTCCATCTAGAGGCGGAGACC. This gives the protein CASSLHLEAET. The whole CDR3 sequence is CASSLHLEAETQYF.

This clone has at least ten counts. The read falls 3 residues short of the CDR3 end, and the missing part is taken from the germline J gene. This chain connects TRBV4-2 to TRBJ2-1, with TRBD2 matching 8 bases. V dropped 2 bases and J dropped 6; count of bases not matched to a gene: 6. The CDR3 is made up of 15 amino acids. Germline CDR1 LGHNA, CDR2 YNFKEQ. CDR3 amino acids: CASSQSGAGVNEQFF. The sequenced part of the CDR3 DNA is TGTGCCAGCAGCCAAAGCGGAGCGGGAGTCAATGAG.

This clone was found many times. Coverage ceases 3 residues before the CDR3 finishes, and the germline J gene fills in the end. The rearrangement uses TRBV20-1 and TRBJ2-7, with 10 bases that match TRBD2. CDR3 size: 15 residues. Germline V gene lookup returns CDR1 DFQATT and CDR2 SNEGSKA (reference sequence). J gave up 2 bases and V 6 bases, and 10 bases lay outside the gene matches. The CDR3 protein is CSASPASGRAYEQYF. The DNA read from the CDR3 is TGCAGTGCCTCTCCCGCTAGCGGGAGAGCCTACGAG.

This clone came up many times. The read halts 3 residues ahead of the CDR3 end, with the missing end drawn from the germline J gene. The genes are TRBV4-2 and TRBJ1-1; D gene unclear. Trimming shortened V by 2 bases and J by 0 bases, and 4 bases separated the two germline ends. The CDR3 spans 13 residues. Per the germline V gene, CDR1 is LGHNA and CDR2 is YNFKEQ. The CDR3: CASSQPMNTEAFF. CDR3 DNA, as far as it was read: TGTGCCAGCAGCCAACCCATGAACACTGAA.

This clone was seen repeatedly, ten times or more. The read halts 3 residues ahead of the CDR3 end, with the missing end drawn from the germline J gene. V is TRBV2 and J is TRBJ1-2; 9 bases are shared with TRBD1. The V gene's germline CDR1 is SNHLY and CDR2 FYNNEI. The ends lost 3 bases at V and 0 bases at J; junction bases unmatched: 2. The CDR3 sequence is 15 residues long. CDR3 sequence: CASSDWTGANYGYTF. The sequenced part of the CDR3 DNA is TGTGCCAGCAGTGACTGGACAGGGGCTAACTATGGC.

This clone was recorded many times. The CDR3 end lies 3 residues beyond the end of the read and is filled in from the germline J gene. This chain links TRBV2 with TRBJ2-7; 7 bases are a match to TRBD1. Germline lookup yields CDR1 SNHLY and CDR2 FYNNEI. This CDR3 contains 15 residues. The junction had 9 bases not matched to a gene; V was cut back by 6 bases and J by 1 base. The CDR3 loop is CASRKQTGWSYEQYF. The covered CDR3 bases are TGTGCCAGCAGGAAACAGACAGGGTGGTCCTACGAG.

This clone has a count of ten or more. With the read ending 3 residues before the CDR3 end, the germline J gene is used to fill in that end. The rearrangement links TRBV5-1 to TRBJ2-5, with a possible D match to TRBD1 (8 bases). Looked up from germline, CDR1 is SGHRS and CDR2 is YFSETQ. The CDR3 sequence is 14 residues long. With 2 bases removed from V and 4 bases from J, the gap between germline ends came to 12 bases. CDR3: CASSLQGGPETQYF. Partial CDR3 DNA: TGCGCCAGCAGCTTACAGGGGGGGCCAGAGACC.

There are many counts of this clone. Read sequence stops 3 residues before the CDR3 end, and the germline J gene provides the missing end. V and J are TRBV5-1 and TRBJ1-3; 8 bases align to TRBD1. V lost 3 bases, J lost 4 bases, and 3 bases stayed unmatched. This CDR3 spans 14 amino acids. Germline V gene sequence: CDR1 SGHRS, CDR2 YFSETQ. The sequenced part of the CDR3 DNA is TGCGCCAGCAGCTCGGACAGGGACGGAAACACC. Protein: CASSSDRDGNT. The complete CDR3 reads CASSSDRDGNTIYF.

Details on this clone: The read falls 3 residues short of the CDR3 end, and the missing part is taken from the germline J gene. The gene calls are TRBV7-6 and TRBJ1-1; 10 bases map to TRBD1. The junction had 4 bases not matched to a gene; V was cut back by 5 bases and J by 1 base. Germline V gene sequence: CDR1 SGHVS, CDR2 FNYEAQ. The length of the CDR3 is 15 residues. The CDR3 loop is CASSPRTGGNTEAFF. CDR3 DNA (partial): TGTGCCAGCAGCCCCCGGACAGGGGGGAACACTGAA.

The table lists this clone with many counts. With the read ending 3 residues before the CDR3 end, the germline J gene is used to fill in that end. The chain links TRBV19 to TRBJ2-4, with TRBD1 matching over 8 bases. V gave up 2 bases and J gave up 5 bases; unmatched junction bases: 2. The germline gives CDR1 LNHDA, CDR2 SQIVND (reference sequence). The CDR3 length is 14 residues. CDR3 region: CASSIQGAQNIQYF. The CDR3 bases that were read are TGTGCCAGTAGTATACAGGGGGCCCAAAACATT.

This clone was recorded at least ten times. Read sequence stops 3 residues before the CDR3 end, and the germline J gene provides the missing end. The chain uses TRBV20-1 and TRBJ1-5, with D possibly TRBD1 on 6 matching bases. The CDR3 totals 15 residues. CDR1 DFQATT and CDR2 SNEGSKA come from the germline V gene (reference sequence). V lost 5 bases and J 1 base, leaving 15 bases between the germline ends. CDR3 DNA, as far as it was read: TGCAGTGCTTCACCCACAGGGTTAAGCAATCAGCCC. The encoded protein is CSASPTGLSNQP. The complete CDR3 protein is CSASPTGLSNQPQHF.

Many counts were recorded for this clone. The read is 3 residues too short to cover the CDR3 end, so that end is filled in from the germline J gene. J is TRBJ2-7 and V is TRBV6-2 or TRBV6-3, with no clear D. Deletions cut 1 base from V and 3 bases from J, with 13 bases between. Per the germline V gene, CDR1 is MNHEY and CDR2 is SVGEGT. The CDR3 length is 15 residues. CDR3 region: CASSYLAVWNYEQYF. The DNA read from the CDR3 is TGTGCCAGCAGTTACTTAGCCGTATGGAACTACGAG.

This clone has at least ten counts. The read is 3 residues too short to cover the CDR3 end, so that end is filled in from the germline J gene. This sequence joins TRBV2 and TRBJ2-3; 8 bases agree with TRBD2. The CDR3 is made up of 16 amino acids. V shed 1 base, J shed 2 bases, and the junction held 5 bases outside the gene matches. Germline CDR1 reads SNHLY; CDR2 reads FYNNEI. CDR3 sequence: CASSEGGRYDTDTQYF. The CDR3 DNA, read in part, is TGTGCCAGCAGTGAAGGCGGGAGGTATGACACAGATACG.

This clone came up many times. The read ends 3 residues shy of where the CDR3 ends; the end is completed using the germline J gene. This rearrangement joins TRBV20-1 to TRBJ1-2; D is possibly TRBD1 (5 bases). CDR1 is DFQATT and CDR2 is SNEGSKA in the germline V gene (reference sequence). This CDR3 spans 12 amino acids. With 2 bases removed from V and 6 bases from J, the gap between germline ends came to 10 bases. The CDR3 loop reads CSARKQGHGYTF. Partial CDR3 DNA: TGCAGTGCTAGAAAGCAGGGCCATGGC.

This clone was detected many times. Read data end 3 residues before the CDR3 end; the end is taken from the germline J gene. The rearrangement uses TRBV19 and TRBJ1-1, with unresolved D. Trimming shortened V by 7 bases and J by 0 bases, and 12 bases separated the two germline ends. CDR3 length equals 14 residues. The germline gives CDR1 LNHDA, CDR2 SQIVND (reference sequence). The CDR3 is CASTDIGMNTEAFF. The sequenced CDR3 bases are TGTGCCAGTACCGACATCGGCATGAACACTGAA.

This clone appeared many times. Read sequence stops 3 residues before the CDR3 end, and the germline J gene provides the missing end. The rearrangement joins TRBV28 to TRBJ2-7; TRBD2 matches at 8 bases. V lost 5 bases, J lost 3 bases, and 9 bases stayed unmatched. The CDR3 is 15 residues long. Germline V gene data show CDR1 as MDHEN and CDR2 as SYDVKM. The CDR3 is CASSGPGGSHYEQYF. The CDR3 DNA, read in part, is TGTGCCAGCAGTGGTCCGGGGGGGAGCCACTACGAG.

This clone was detected ten times or more. The observed sequence ends 3 residues before the CDR3 terminus, with the missing tail filled in from the germline J gene. V usage is TRBV19 and J usage is TRBJ2-1; 13 bases fit TRBD2. The CDR3 contains 17 residues. V was clipped by 4 bases and J by 6 bases; unmatched bases: 9. CDR1 and CDR2 from the germline V gene are LNHDA and SQIVND (reference sequence). CDR3 bases read: TGTGCCAGTAGTACCCGGACTAGCGGGAGAAGGGTCAATGAG. Protein product: CASSTRTSGRRVNE. The complete CDR3 sequence is CASSTRTSGRRVNEQFF.

In this sample, this clone turned up many times. From the germline J gene comes the end of the CDR3, since the read stops 3 residues before it. The chain couples TRBV19 to TRBJ2-6, with a tentative D call TRBD1 (5 bases). Trimming pared 2 bases from V and 0 bases from J, leaving 23 bases between. This CDR3 has 21 residues. The germline gives CDR1 LNHDA, CDR2 SQIVND (reference sequence). CDR3 DNA, as far as it was read: TGTGCCAGTAGTATACGTTTGTCTAGGCAGGGCCGGAACTCTGGGGCCAACGTC. Translated: CASSIRLSRQGRNSGANV. The whole CDR3 sequence reads CASSIRLSRQGRNSGANVLTF. Full variable domain (rest looked up from reference TRBV19 and TRBJ2-6): DGGITQSPKYLFRKEGQNVTLSCEQNLNHDAMYWYRQDPGQGLRLIYYSQIVNDFQKGDIAEGYSVSREKKESFPLTVTSAQKNPTAFYLCASSIRLSRQGRNSGANVLTFGAGSRLTVL.